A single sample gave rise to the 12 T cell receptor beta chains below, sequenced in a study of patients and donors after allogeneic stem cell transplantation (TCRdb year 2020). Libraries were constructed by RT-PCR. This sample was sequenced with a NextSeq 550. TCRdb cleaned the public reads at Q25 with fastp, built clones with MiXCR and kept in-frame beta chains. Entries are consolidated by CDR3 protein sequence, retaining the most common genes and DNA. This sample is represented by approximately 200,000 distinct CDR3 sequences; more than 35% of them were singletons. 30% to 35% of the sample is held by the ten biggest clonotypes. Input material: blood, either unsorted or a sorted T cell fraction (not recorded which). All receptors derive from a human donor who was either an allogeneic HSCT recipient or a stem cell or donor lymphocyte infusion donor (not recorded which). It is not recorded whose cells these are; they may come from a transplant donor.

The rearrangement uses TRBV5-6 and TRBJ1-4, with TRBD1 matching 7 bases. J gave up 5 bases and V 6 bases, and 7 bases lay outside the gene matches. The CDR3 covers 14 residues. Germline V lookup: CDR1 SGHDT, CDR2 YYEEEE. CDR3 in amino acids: CASTRQGSNEKLFF. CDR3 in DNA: TGTGCCAGCACCAGACAGGGCTCCAATGAAAAACTGTTTTTT.

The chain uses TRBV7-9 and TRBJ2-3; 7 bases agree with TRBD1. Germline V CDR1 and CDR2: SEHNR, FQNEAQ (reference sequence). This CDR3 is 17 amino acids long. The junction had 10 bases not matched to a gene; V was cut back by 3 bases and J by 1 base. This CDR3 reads CASSFRGSDRGTDTQYF. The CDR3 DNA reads TGTGCCAGCAGCTTCCGAGGGAGTGACAGGGGCACAGATACGCAGTATTTT.

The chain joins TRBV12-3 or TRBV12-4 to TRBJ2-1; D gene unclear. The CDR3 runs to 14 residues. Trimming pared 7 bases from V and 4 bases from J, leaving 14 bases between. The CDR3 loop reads CASTTWPIYNEQFF. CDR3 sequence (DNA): TGTGCCAGCACCACCTGGCCCATATACAATGAGCAGTTCTTC.

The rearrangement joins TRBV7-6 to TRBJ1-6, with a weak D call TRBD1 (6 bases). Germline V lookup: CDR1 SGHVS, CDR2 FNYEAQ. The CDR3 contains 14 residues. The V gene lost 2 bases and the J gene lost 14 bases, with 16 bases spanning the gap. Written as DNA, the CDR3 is TGTGCCAGCAGCTTAAGGTGGTCGGACAGATCCCTCCACTTT. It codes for CASSLRWSDRSLHF.

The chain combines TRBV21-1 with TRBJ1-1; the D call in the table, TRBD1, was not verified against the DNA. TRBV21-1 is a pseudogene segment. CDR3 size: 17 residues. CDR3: CASSKAPGRGMNTEAFF. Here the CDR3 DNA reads TGTGCCAGCAGCAAAGCCCCCGGAAGGGGAATGAACACTGAAGCTTTCTTT.

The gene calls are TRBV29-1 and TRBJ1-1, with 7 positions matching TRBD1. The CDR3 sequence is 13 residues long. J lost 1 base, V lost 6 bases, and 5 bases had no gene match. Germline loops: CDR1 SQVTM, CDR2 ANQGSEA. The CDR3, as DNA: TGCAGCGTGGACAGGACTAAGAACACTGAAGCTTTCTTT. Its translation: CSVDRTKNTEAFF.

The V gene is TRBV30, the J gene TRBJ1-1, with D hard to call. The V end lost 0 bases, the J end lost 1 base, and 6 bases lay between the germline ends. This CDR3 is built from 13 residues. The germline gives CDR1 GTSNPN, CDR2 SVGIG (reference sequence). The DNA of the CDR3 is TGTGCCTGGAGTGTATCTGCGAACACTGAAGCTTTCTTT. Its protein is CAWSVSANTEAFF.

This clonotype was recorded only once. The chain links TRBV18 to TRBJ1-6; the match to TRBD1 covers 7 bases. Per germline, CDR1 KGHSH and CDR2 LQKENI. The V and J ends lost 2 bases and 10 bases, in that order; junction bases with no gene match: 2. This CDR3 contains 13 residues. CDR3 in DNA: TGTGCCAGCTCACCAGACAGGGTCTCACCCCTCCACTTT. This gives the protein CASSPDRVSPLHF. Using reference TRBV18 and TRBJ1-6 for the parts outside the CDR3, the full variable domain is NAGVMQNPRHLVRRRGQEARLRCSPMKGHSHVYWYRQLPEEGLKFMVYLQKENIIDESGMPKERFSAEFPKEGPSILRIQQVVRGDSAAYFCASSPDRVSPLHFGNGTRLTVT.

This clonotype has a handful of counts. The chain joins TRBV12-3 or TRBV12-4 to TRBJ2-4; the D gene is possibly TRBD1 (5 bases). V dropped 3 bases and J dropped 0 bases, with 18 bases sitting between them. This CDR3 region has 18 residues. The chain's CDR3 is CASSFAGNPPLAKNIQYF. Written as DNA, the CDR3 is TGTGCCAGCAGTTTTGCAGGGAATCCCCCTCTAGCCAAAAACATTCAGTACTTC.

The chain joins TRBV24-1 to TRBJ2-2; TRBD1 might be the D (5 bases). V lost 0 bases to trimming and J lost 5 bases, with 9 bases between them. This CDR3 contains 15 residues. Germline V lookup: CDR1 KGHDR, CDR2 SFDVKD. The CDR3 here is CATSDLTRQTGELFF. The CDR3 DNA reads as TGTGCCACCAGTGATTTGACGAGACAGACCGGGGAGCTGTTTTTT.

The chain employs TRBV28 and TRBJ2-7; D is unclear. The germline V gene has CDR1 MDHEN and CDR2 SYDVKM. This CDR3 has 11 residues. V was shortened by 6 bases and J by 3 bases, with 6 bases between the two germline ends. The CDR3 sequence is CASSQYYEQYF. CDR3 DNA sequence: TGTGCCAGCAGCCAATACTACGAGCAGTACTTC.

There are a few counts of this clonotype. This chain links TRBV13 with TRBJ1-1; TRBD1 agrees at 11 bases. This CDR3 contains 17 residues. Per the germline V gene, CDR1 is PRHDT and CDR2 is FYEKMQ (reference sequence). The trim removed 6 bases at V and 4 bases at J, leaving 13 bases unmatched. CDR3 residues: CASRSWTGGSRGTEAFF. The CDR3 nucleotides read TGTGCCAGCAGATCCTGGACAGGGGGCTCTAGGGGCACTGAAGCTTTCTTT.